What follows are 24 T cell receptor beta chains derived from one specimen sequenced in a study of T-cell reconstitution after alpha-beta-depleted transplantation in children. Researchers prepared the TCRbeta library using unique molecular identifiers, the study reports. TCRdb analysed the PCR reads with MiXCR anew, one entry per CDR3 protein. The sample includes over 550,000 distinct CDR3 sequences, about 10% of them seen just once. The sample consisted of PBMCs from the stem cell graft donor, taken from the stem cell graft. The source of these receptors is a human donor who donated a stem cell graft to a child with acute myeloid leukemia.

The table lists this clonotype with many counts. The chain employs TRBV14 and TRBJ2-7; no reliable D call. This CDR3 spans 14 amino acids. Germline V gene data show CDR1 as SGHDN and CDR2 as FVKESK. V lost 2 bases and J lost 7, with 15 bases in between. CDR3 protein: CASSQWTALGEQYF. The DNA of the CDR3 is TGTGCCAGCAGCCAATGGACCGCCCTGGGGGAGCAGTACTTC.

The chain recombines TRBV20-1 with TRBJ1-2; 7 positions match TRBD1. The CDR3 runs 15 residues. V shed 5 bases, J shed 2 bases, and the junction held 11 bases outside the gene matches. Germline loops: CDR1 DFQATT, CDR2 SNEGSKA (reference sequence). The CDR3, as DNA: TGCAGTGCTCTACGTCGCCGGGACAGCAACTATGGCTACACCTTC. It is translated as CSALRRRDSNYGYTF.

The rearrangement uses TRBV5-1 and TRBJ2-5, with 7 positions matching TRBD1. CDR3 length: 15 amino acids. The J segment lost 2 bases and the V segment lost 7 bases, leaving 11 bases of the junction unmatched. Germline V CDR1 and CDR2: SGHRS, YFSETQ. The CDR3 DNA reads TGCGCCAGCTCTTTTGTAGGGGGCGATCAAGAGACCCAGTACTTC. Translation gives CASSFVGGDQETQYF. Looking up the rest from reference TRBV5-1 and TRBJ2-5 gives the full variable domain: KAGVTQTPRYLIKTRGQQVTLSCSPISGHRSVSWYQQTPGQGLQFLFEYFSETQRNKGNFPGRFSGRQFSNSRSEMNVSTLELGDSALYLCASSFVGGDQETQYFGPGTRLLVL.

This clonotype was picked up a small number of times. J is TRBJ2-5 and V is TRBV20-1, with unresolved D. V was cut by 0 bases and J by 0 bases, with 11 bases left in between. This CDR3 has 15 amino acids. Germline-derived CDR1 and CDR2 are DFQATT and SNEGSKA (reference sequence). DNA of the CDR3: TGCAGTGCTAGAGATTCGGCTGTATACCAAGAGACCCAGTACTTC. Translated: CSARDSAVYQETQYF.

In this sample, this clonotype turned up a few times. The V call is TRBV29-1, the J call TRBJ2-7; TRBD2 might be the D (6 bases). V lost 2 bases and J 4 bases, leaving 12 bases between the germline ends. Germline V gives CDR1 SQVTM, CDR2 ANQGSEA. The CDR3 is 13 amino acids. CDR3 coding DNA: TGCAGCGTTGAACTAGCGCGAAGTTACGAGCAGTACTTC. Translating gives CSVELARSYEQYF.

This sequence joins TRBV6-5 and TRBJ1-5; tentative D call: TRBD1 (5 bases). V was clipped by 2 bases and J by 6 bases, with 11 bases between them. The germline CDR1 and CDR2 sequences are MNHEY and SVGAGI. The CDR3 is 14 amino acids. The CDR3 nucleotides are TGTGCCAGCAGTTACGGGGGAAAGGGTCAGCCCCAGCATTTT. This gives the protein CASSYGGKGQPQHF.

This clonotype came up many times. The V call is TRBV29-1, the J call TRBJ2-1; 7 bases map to TRBD2. The CDR3 consists of 13 residues. The germline V gene encodes CDR1 SQVTM and CDR2 ANQGSEA. The V gene end was trimmed by 6 bases and the J gene end by 9 bases; junction bases not matched to a gene: 11. CDR3 sequence: CSVSWAGAGEQFF. CDR3 nucleotide sequence: TGCAGCGTCTCCTGGGCGGGAGCTGGTGAGCAGTTCTTC.

The chain joins TRBV7-8 to TRBJ2-5; 10 nucleotides match TRBD2. The V gene's germline CDR1 is SGHVS and CDR2 FQNEAQ. Unmatched junction bases numbered 5, after V lost 2 bases and J lost 2 bases. The CDR3 length is 16 residues. This chain's CDR3 is CASSLTASGRQETQYF. The CDR3 region has the DNA TGTGCCAGCAGCTTAACGGCTAGCGGGAGACAAGAGACCCAGTACTTC. Drawing the rest from reference TRBV7-8 and TRBJ2-5, the complete variable domain is GAGVSQSPRYKVAKRGQDVALRCDPISGHVSLFWYQQALGQGPEFLTYFQNEAQLDKSGLPSDRFFAERPEGSVSTLKIQRTQQEDSAVYLCASSLTASGRQETQYFGPGTRLLVL.

This sequence joins TRBV7-9 and TRBJ1-1; no clear D. From germline, CDR1 is SEHNR and CDR2 FQNEAQ (reference sequence). The ends were cut back, 5 bases at V and 6 bases at J, with 16 bases in the middle. This CDR3 is 14 amino acids long. The CDR3 DNA reads as TGTGCCAGCAGCGGAGCCGTAAGGGTCTCTGAAGCTTTCTTT. Protein: CASSGAVRVSEAFF.

The chain has TRBV12-3 or TRBV12-4 and TRBJ2-2, with D perhaps TRBD2 (5 bases). Trimming removed 3 bases at V and 6 bases at J, with 11 bases between. This CDR3 comprises 14 residues. The CDR3 region has the DNA TGTGCCAGCAGTTTTCTCATGCGGGCCGGGGAGCTGTTTTTT. This encodes CASSFLMRAGELFF.

This clonotype was found a few times. The chain recombines TRBV15 with TRBJ2-5; 10 nucleotides line up with TRBD2. The CDR3 extends over 16 amino acids. Per germline, CDR1 LNHNV and CDR2 YYDKDF (reference sequence). Unmatched junction bases numbered 10, after V lost 4 bases and J lost 5 bases. For the CDR3, the DNA is TGTGCCACCAGCACCGTCTCTAGCGGGAGTCTTGAGACCCAGTACTTC. Residues: CATSTVSSGSLETQYF.

This sequence joins TRBV6-1 and TRBJ2-4, with D hard to call. The CDR3 covers 13 residues. CDR1 is MNHNS and CDR2 is SASEGT in the germline V gene. V was trimmed by 6 bases and J by 0 bases, leaving 6 bases between them. Here the CDR3 reads CASRVRAKNIQYF. CDR3 bases: TGTGCCAGCAGGGTTCGAGCCAAAAACATTCAGTACTTC.

This clonotype appeared a few times. The chain carries TRBV27 and TRBJ2-7, with 8 bases fitting TRBD2. J was trimmed by 0 bases and V by 6 bases; bases with no gene match: 4. Germline CDR1 is MNHEY and CDR2 is SMNVEV (reference sequence). The CDR3 consists of 14 residues. The CDR3 protein is CASRISGTSYEQYF. CDR3 DNA: TGTGCCAGCAGAATTAGCGGGACCTCCTACGAGCAGTACTTC.

The V and J genes are TRBV29-1 and TRBJ2-7; 15 bases fit TRBD2. CDR1 SQVTM and CDR2 ANQGSEA come from the germline V gene. J gave up 3 bases and V 4 bases, and 13 bases lay outside the gene matches. The CDR3 consists of 18 residues. DNA of the CDR3: TGCAGCGTTGCCGGACTAGCGGGAGGGGTGTGGTTGGGCTACGAGCAGTACTTC. Protein: CSVAGLAGGVWLGYEQYF.

This clonotype was seen a few times. V gene TRBV28 combines with J gene TRBJ1-6; D gene ambiguous. CDR1 and CDR2 from the germline V gene are MDHEN and SYDVKM. CDR3 length: 15 residues. Trimming shortened V by 6 bases and J by 3 bases, and 12 bases separated the two germline ends. The CDR3 protein is CASRSPGNYNSPLHF. The CDR3 DNA reads as TGTGCCAGCAGGTCCCCGGGGAACTATAATTCACCCCTCCACTTT.

This clonotype came up a few times. The chain recombines TRBV9 with TRBJ2-5; 8 bases are a match to TRBD2. Germline V gene lookup returns CDR1 SGDLS and CDR2 YYNGEE. The CDR3 sequence is 16 residues long. V was pared by 4 bases and J by 3 bases, with 11 bases of the junction left unmatched. The CDR3 sequence: CASSPPRGLVEETQYF. The CDR3 nucleotides are TGTGCCAGCAGCCCACCCCGGGGACTAGTAGAAGAGACCCAGTACTTC. Looking up the rest from reference TRBV9 and TRBJ2-5 gives the full variable domain: DSGVTQTPKHLITATGQRVTLRCSPRSGDLSVYWYQQSLDQGLQFLIQYYNGEERAKGNILERFSAQQFPDLHSELNLSSLELGDSALYFCASSPPRGLVEETQYFGPGTRLLVL.

There are many counts of this clonotype. This chain connects TRBV12-3 or TRBV12-4 to TRBJ2-2; D is ambiguous. This CDR3 has 13 residues. The CDR3 region has the DNA TGTCCTCTCTCCCCCCCCGATACCGGGGAGCTGTTTTTT. Translating it yields CPLSPPDTGELFF.

This clonotype was recorded at least ten times. The chain has TRBV12-3 or TRBV12-4 and TRBJ1-5; 7 nucleotides agree with TRBD1. This CDR3 has 15 residues. After removal of 5 bases from V and 3 bases from J, the junction contained 7 bases not matched to a gene. CDR3 sequence reads: CASSRGDSSNQPQHF. CDR3 in DNA: TGTGCCAGCAGTCGTGGGGACAGCTCCAATCAGCCCCAGCATTTT.

This clonotype was observed at least ten times. The chain employs TRBV6-2 or TRBV6-3 and TRBJ1-1; 12 positions agree with TRBD1. The J segment lost 4 bases and the V segment lost 6 bases, leaving 15 bases of the junction unmatched. The CDR3 spans 18 residues. The germline CDR1 and CDR2 sequences are MNHEY and SVGEGT. In DNA, the CDR3 is TGTGCCAGCAGCTTTCTCCGGGACAGGGGGCGCGGGAGCACTGAAGCTTTCTTT. Amino acid sequence: CASSFLRDRGRGSTEAFF.

This clonotype was detected many times. The J gene is TRBJ2-1, the V gene TRBV20-1; D gene ambiguous. Germline V CDR1 and CDR2: DFQATT, SNEGSKA (reference sequence). Deletions cut 0 bases from V and 9 bases from J, with 21 bases between. This CDR3 is 16 amino acids long. This CDR3 is CSARDWLVTDLGEQFF. In nucleotides, the CDR3 is TGCAGTGCTAGAGATTGGCTAGTCACGGACCTCGGTGAGCAGTTCTTC.

This clonotype was counted ten times or more. This chain links TRBV5-1 with TRBJ2-7; TRBD2 matches 9 bases. CDR3 length: 15 residues. Looked up from germline, CDR1 is SGHRS and CDR2 is YFSETQ. The V and J ends lost 0 bases and 3 bases, in that order; junction bases with no gene match: 4. In DNA, the CDR3 is TGCGCCAGCAGCTTGGGACTAGCGGATCTCTACGAGCAGTACTTC. Amino acid sequence: CASSLGLADLYEQYF.

This clonotype was observed a handful of times. The chain has TRBV25-1 and TRBJ2-1, with D maybe TRBD1 (6 bases). CDR1 is MGHDK and CDR2 is SYGVNS in the germline V gene. V was trimmed by 4 bases and J by 4 bases, leaving 14 bases between them. The CDR3 totals 15 residues. The CDR3 DNA follows: TGTGCCAGCAGTGCCCCGGACAGACAGTACAATGAGCAGTTCTTC. As protein: CASSAPDRQYNEQFF.

The rearrangement uses TRBV9 and TRBJ2-2; D is uncertain. The ends were cut back, 1 base at V and 4 bases at J, with 5 bases in the middle. The CDR3 spans 13 residues. CDR1 is SGDLS, CDR2 YYNGEE, per germline. The CDR3: CASSVIVTGELFF. CDR3 in DNA: TGTGCCAGCAGCGTAATAGTCACCGGGGAGCTGTTTTTT.

The CDR3 protein is CAMGSRALCCYNSPLHF. DNA of the CDR3: TGTGCCATGGGCTCGAGGGCCCTCTGCTGCTATAATTCACCCCTCCACTTT. The chain combines TRBV5-2 with TRBJ1-6. TRBV5-2 is a recognized pseudogene. CDR3 length: 17 residues.